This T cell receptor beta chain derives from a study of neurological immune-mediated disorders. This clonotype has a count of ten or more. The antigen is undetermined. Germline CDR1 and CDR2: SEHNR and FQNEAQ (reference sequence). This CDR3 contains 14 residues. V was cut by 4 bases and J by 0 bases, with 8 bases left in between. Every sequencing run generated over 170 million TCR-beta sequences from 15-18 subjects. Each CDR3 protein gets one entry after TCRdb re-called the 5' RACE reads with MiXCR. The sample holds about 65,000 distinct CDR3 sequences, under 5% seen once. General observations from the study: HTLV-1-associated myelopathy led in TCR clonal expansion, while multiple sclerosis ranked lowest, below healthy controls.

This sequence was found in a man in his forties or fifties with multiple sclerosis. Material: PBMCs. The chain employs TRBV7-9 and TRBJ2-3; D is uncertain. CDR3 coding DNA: TGTGCCAGCAGCTCGGCAATCAGCACAGATACGCAGTATTTT. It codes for CASSSAISTDTQYF.